What follows is one T cell receptor beta chain and its context. Its specificity is unknown. Second doses at about 4 or about 12 weeks were pooled. CDR3 length: 14 amino acids. V shed 1 base and J shed 4 bases, with 10 bases lying between them. Germline-derived CDR1 and CDR2 are MGHRA and YSYEKL. The source of the sample is a study of T cell responses to AZD1222 COVID-19 vaccine. Overall study results and limits: Females outnumbered males among donors, who were mostly white British; clonal diversity was possibly underestimated. A reported finding is that nearly half of spike-specific TCRs target unmutated variant regions. Along spike, vaccine-associated CD4 TCRs were found throughout, with dominance at 160-218 and 743-854.

The table came from immunoSEQ multiplex PCR; TCRdb's copy has only in-frame clones and leaves some out. The data hold 95,000 to 150,000 clones, with around 93% observed a single time. The chain carries TRBV4-1 and TRBJ2-5; D is undetermined. The sample consisted of peripheral blood, taken 28 days after the second AZD1222 dose. This clonotype was obtained from an adult who received the AZD1222 COVID-19 vaccine. The CDR3 spells CASSQGEVGETQYF. The DNA of the CDR3 is TGCGCCAGCAGCCAAGGTGAGGTTGGAGAGACCCAGTACTTC.